The rows below give T cell receptor beta chains drawn from one sample of a study of cytomegalovirus exposure and HLA in healthy donors. Clones were sequenced by immunoSEQ multiplex PCR, and TCRdb holds only the in-frame ones, with some missing. This table has 100,000 to 150,000 clones, approximately 83% appearing once. The material sequenced was PBMCs. The receptors here all came from a woman between 40 and 50 years old in good health and CMV-seropositive. Each CDR3 is given with its conserved first and last residue. The D gene is left open where the match is weak. The size of a clone is reported for some rows only, either as once, few or many, or as a class for expanded clones.

TRBJ2-7,once,TRBV6-1,.,CASSDPSKQYF,TGTGCCAGCAGTGATCCGAGCAAGCAGTACTTC
TRBJ2-7,.,TRBV9,.,CASSARPDGQIAYEQYF,TGTGCCAGCAGCGCCCGCCCGGATGGACAGATAGCCTACGAGCAGTACTTC
TRBJ2-1,.,TRBV2,.,CASRETVDNEQFF,TGTGCCAGCAGGGAGACAGTGGACAATGAGCAGTTCTTC
TRBJ1-5,.,TRBV5-1,.,CASSLSGNQPQHF,TGCGCCAGCAGCTTGTCAGGGAATCAGCCCCAGCATTTT
TRBJ2-1,.,TRBV4-1,.,CASSQAGVDEQFF,TGCGCCAGCAGCCAGGCAGGGGTTGATGAGCAGTTCTTC
TRBJ2-1,.,TRBV30,TRBD2,CAWNPGGPSGQFF,TGTGCCTGGAATCCGGGAGGGCCCTCTGGGCAGTTCTTC
TRBJ2-3,.,TRBV6-1,.,CASSGAGATTDTQYF,TGTGCCAGCAGTGGCGCGGGGGCTACCACAGATACGCAGTATTTT
TRBJ1-1,.,TRBV25-1,TRBD1,CASSRTGGAERATEAFF,TGTGCCAGCAGTAGGACAGGGGGCGCAGAAAGGGCGACTGAAGCTTTCTTT
TRBJ2-5,.,TRBV9,TRBD2,CASSVDASGRRETQYF,TGTGCCAGCAGCGTAGACGCTAGCGGGAGGAGAGAGACCCAGTACTTC
TRBJ2-7,.,TRBV5-4,TRBD2,CASSLTSGREQYF,TGTGCCAGCAGCTTGACTAGCGGGCGTGAGCAGTACTTC
TRBJ1-2,.,TRBV10-3,.,CAISESPGHYGYTF,TGTGCCATCAGTGAGTCCCCAGGGCACTATGGCTACACCTTC
TRBJ2-7,.,TRBV2,.,CASSEADEQYF,TGTGCCAGCAGTGAAGCCGACGAGCAGTACTTC
TRBJ1-2,.,TRBV6-4,.,CASSPGAPNYGYTF,TGTGCCAGCAGCCCAGGGGCCCCTAACTATGGCTACACCTTC
TRBJ2-1,.,TRBV27,TRBD1,CASRGQGGNEQFF,TGTGCCAGCAGGGGACAGGGAGGCAATGAGCAGTTCTTC
TRBJ2-3,once,TRBV5-1,TRBD1,CASSYNAGQGTSSSTDTQYF,TGCGCCAGCAGCTATAACGCTGGACAGGGGACATCTAGTAGCACAGATACGCAGTATTTT
TRBJ2-3,.,TRBV7-9,TRBD2,CASSLASGPTDTQYF,TGTGCCAGCAGCTTAGCTAGCGGGCCTACAGATACGCAGTATTTT
TRBJ2-7,once,TRBV19,TRBD2,CASKTSPSGSYEQYF,TGTGCCAGTAAAACCTCGCCTAGCGGCTCCTACGAGCAGTACTTC
TRBJ2-7,.,TRBV12-5,.,CASGLVPGGYEQYF,TGTGCTAGTGGTTTGGTTCCCGGGGGCTACGAGCAGTACTTC
TRBJ1-5,.,TRBV7-8,.,CASSLVALRVSNQPQHF,TGTGCCAGCAGCTTAGTAGCCCTCAGGGTAAGCAATCAGCCCCAGCATTTT
TRBJ1-1,.,TRBV6-1,.,CASSEVIGGKDSEAFF,TGTGCCAGCAGTGAAGTTATCGGAGGGAAAGACTCTGAAGCTTTCTTT
TRBJ2-3,.,TRBV10-1,.,CASSVGTLADTQYF,TGCGCCAGCAGTGTCGGGACTTTGGCAGATACGCAGTATTTT
TRBJ1-5,.,TRBV7-4,TRBD1,CASSLGGDRHSNQPQHF,TGTGCCAGCAGCTTAGGGGGGGACAGACATAGCAATCAGCCCCAGCATTTT
TRBJ2-3,.,TRBV15,.,CATSGRLSGDTQYF,TGTGCCACCAGCGGGAGACTGAGTGGGGATACGCAGTATTTT
TRBJ2-7,few,TRBV29-1,.,CSVEAPDSSYEQYF,TGCAGCGTTGAAGCACCGGACAGCTCCTACGAGCAGTACTTC
TRBJ2-4,few,TRBV6-6,.,CASSPSGVDKNIQYF,TGTGCCAGCAGCCCCTCAGGGGTGGACAAAAACATTCAGTACTTC
TRBJ2-3,.,TRBV28,.,CASTNNGGGADTQYF,TGTGCCAGCACCAATAATGGAGGGGGGGCAGATACGCAGTATTTT
TRBJ1-2,.,TRBV28,TRBD1,CASKDRGRPNYGYTF,TGTGCCAGCAAGGACAGGGGGCGACCTAACTATGGCTACACCTTC
TRBJ1-4,.,TRBV28,.,CASRVAEKLFF,TGTGCCAGCAGAGTCGCGGAAAAACTGTTTTTT
TRBJ1-6,.,TRBV6-4,TRBD1,CASSLTGKLGSPLHF,TGTGCCAGCAGTTTGACAGGGAAATTAGGGTCACCCCTCCACTTT
TRBJ2-1,.,TRBV5-1,TRBD2,CASSLGASGRAHEQFF,TGCGCCAGCAGCTTGGGGGCTAGCGGGAGGGCCCATGAGCAGTTCTTC
TRBJ2-7,.,TRBV5-1,TRBD2,CASSLGLAGGFNEQYF,TGCGCCAGCAGCTTGGGACTAGCGGGAGGGTTCAACGAGCAGTACTTC
TRBJ2-1,.,TRBV21-1,.,CASSKVAGVLTLSYNEQFF,TGTGCCAGCAGCAAAGTTGCGGGAGTTCTAACATTATCCTACAATGAGCAGTTCTTC
TRBJ2-3,.,TRBV7-3,TRBD1,CASRPGGGGTDTQYF,TGTGCCAGCAGGCCAGGGGGCGGAGGCACAGATACGCAGTATTTT
TRBJ1-2,.,TRBV28,.,CASSNHNYGYTF,TGTGCCAGCAGCAATCATAACTATGGCTACACCTTC
TRBJ1-1,.,TRBV30,.,CAWGVGRGLSEAFF,TGTGCCTGGGGTGTCGGCAGAGGCCTGTCTGAAGCTTTCTTT
TRBJ2-3,.,TRBV6-4,TRBD2,CASRRLAGESDTQYF,TGTGCCAGCAGACGACTAGCGGGAGAATCCGATACGCAGTATTTT
TRBJ2-3,.,TRBV7-2,.,CASSRWAMTDTQYF,TGTGCCAGCAGCCGATGGGCCATGACAGATACGCAGTATTTT
TRBJ2-7,.,TRBV28,TRBD2,CASSSPSGTYEQYF,TGTGCCAGCAGTTCTCCTAGCGGCACCTACGAGCAGTACTTC
TRBJ2-1,.,TRBV6-5,TRBD2,CASTPRGAFNEQFF,TGTGCCAGCACACCGCGGGGGGCTTTTAATGAGCAGTTCTTC
TRBJ2-1,.,TRBV19,TRBD1,CASKVTGLHNEQFF,TGTGCCAGTAAAGTGACAGGGCTTCACAATGAGCAGTTCTTC